What follows are 28 T cell receptor beta chains derived from one specimen sequenced in a study of cytomegalovirus exposure and HLA in healthy donors. PCR primers comprised 60 Vbeta and 13 Jbeta primers. Libraries were prepared by immunoSEQ multiplex PCR; TCRdb keeps only in-frame clonotypes and omits some of them. The table lists about 70,000 clones, 60% to 65% of them singletons. Sequenced input: PBMCs. The receptors come from a man aged 30-40 years in good health and CMV-seronegative.

The genes are TRBV29-1 and TRBJ2-3; a possible D gene is TRBD2 (5 bases). V dropped 2 bases and J dropped 10 bases, with 10 bases sitting between them. CDR3 length: 11 residues. The germline CDR1 and CDR2 sequences are SQVTM and ANQGSEA. The DNA for the CDR3 is TGCAGCGTTGAAAACGGGGTTGCGCAGTATTTT. Encoded protein: CSVENGVAQYF.

V and J are TRBV7-2 and TRBJ2-7, with D possibly matching TRBD1 (5 bases). The V and J ends lost 5 bases and 7 bases respectively, with 21 bases between them. This CDR3 has 15 amino acids. Germline loops: CDR1 SGHTA, CDR2 FQGNSA. The CDR3 loop is CASSLQTGLVWEQYF. DNA for the CDR3: TGTGCCAGCAGCCTACAAACAGGCCTAGTATGGGAGCAGTACTTC. Together with reference TRBV7-2 and TRBJ2-7, the CDR3 gives the full variable domain: GAGVSQSPSNKVTEKGKDVELRCDPISGHTALYWYRQSLGQGLEFLIYFQGNSAPDKSGLPSDRFSAERTGGSVSTLTIQRTQQEDSAVYLCASSLQTGLVWEQYFGPGTRLTVT.

The V call is TRBV5-1, the J call TRBJ2-3; D not certain. V was trimmed by 0 bases and J by 0 bases, leaving 11 bases between them. CDR3 length: 16 residues. The germline V gene has CDR1 SGHRS and CDR2 YFSETQ. The CDR3 nucleotides read TGCGCCAGCAGCTTGGCCGCAGGCAGCAGCACAGATACGCAGTATTTT. Translated, it gives CASSLAAGSSTDTQYF.

This clone showed up just once. The chain joins TRBV7-8 to TRBJ2-1, with D tentatively TRBD2 (7 bases). The CDR3 covers 16 residues. V was trimmed by 5 bases and J by 3 bases, leaving 17 bases between them. CDR1 SGHVS and CDR2 FQNEAQ come from the germline V gene. CDR3 nucleotide sequence: TGTGCCAGCAGCCTCGGAACGGGGGGCTACTACAATGAGCAGTTCTTC. The encoded protein is CASSLGTGGYYNEQFF.

This clone was observed a handful of times. J is TRBJ2-5 and V is TRBV15; 12 bases are shared with TRBD2. After removal of 7 bases from V and 6 bases from J, the junction contained 6 bases not matched to a gene. CDR1 and CDR2 (germline): LNHNV, YYDKDF (reference sequence). The CDR3 is made up of 14 amino acids. The CDR3 nucleotides are TGTGCCACCACCGGACTAGCGGGGATGAAGACCCAGTACTTC. Translating it yields CATTGLAGMKTQYF.

This rearrangement joins TRBV5-1 to TRBJ2-2; D may be TRBD2 (6 bases). The CDR3 sequence is 13 residues long. Germline V gives CDR1 SGHRS, CDR2 YFSETQ. V shed 7 bases and J shed 4 bases, with 11 bases lying between them. The CDR3: CASGTRVTGELFF. For the CDR3, the DNA is TGCGCCAGCGGGACTCGAGTCACCGGGGAGCTGTTTTTT.

V usage is TRBV7-2 and J usage is TRBJ1-5; D is unclear. Germline CDR1 is SGHTA and CDR2 is FQGNSA. V lost 5 bases to trimming and J lost 2 bases, with 16 bases between them. This CDR3 comprises 16 residues. The CDR3 region is CASSHPPWEGNQPQHF. The CDR3 coding sequence is TGTGCCAGCAGCCACCCCCCTTGGGAGGGCAATCAGCCCCAGCATTTT.

Worth noting for this clone: Other nucleotide sequences in the sample specify the same CDR3. The chain employs TRBV5-1 and TRBJ2-3, with 8 bases that match TRBD2. V lost 0 bases and J lost 1; bases outside the gene matches: 4. This CDR3 contains 16 residues. Germline-derived CDR1 and CDR2 are SGHRS and YFSETQ. The CDR3 here is CASSLAQAGGTDTQYF. The CDR3 nucleotides read TGCGCCAGCAGCTTGGCTCAAGCGGGGGGCACAGATACGCAGTATTTT.

The chain uses TRBV5-1 and TRBJ2-3, with TRBD2 identical over 7 bases. CDR1 is SGHRS, CDR2 YFSETQ, per germline. The CDR3 consists of 13 residues. V shed 7 bases and J 3 bases; nucleotides not matched to a gene: 5. CDR3 nucleotides: TGCGCCAGCGGAGGGAGGGTTACAGATACGCAGTATTTT. It translates to CASGGRVTDTQYF.

The V and J genes are TRBV25-1 and TRBJ1-6; D unresolved. With 5 bases removed from V and 8 bases from J, the gap between germline ends came to 13 bases. The CDR3 contains 14 residues. Germline V gene lookup returns CDR1 MGHDK and CDR2 SYGVNS. The CDR3 DNA sequence: TGTGCCAGCAGTCCCACCGGAGGGTATTCACCCCTCCACTTT. Translating it yields CASSPTGGYSPLHF.

This clone was counted between two and nine times. This sequence joins TRBV9 and TRBJ2-1; TRBD1 agrees at 7 bases. The CDR3 extends over 15 amino acids. Germline V gene lookup returns CDR1 SGDLS and CDR2 YYNGEE. Germline trimming cut 0 bases from V and 7 bases from J; bases unmatched to any gene: 7. Here the CDR3 DNA reads TGTGCCAGCAGCGTAGAGTGGACAGGAGGAAATGAGCAGTTCTTC. Translating it yields CASSVEWTGGNEQFF. Based on the CDR3 plus reference TRBV9 and TRBJ2-1, the full variable domain is DSGVTQTPKHLITATGQRVTLRCSPRSGDLSVYWYQQSLDQGLQFLIQYYNGEERAKGNILERFSAQQFPDLHSELNLSSLELGDSALYFCASSVEWTGGNEQFFGPGTRLTVL.

The gene calls are TRBV7-9 and TRBJ2-1; tentatively, D is TRBD1 (5 bases). Trimming removed 4 bases at V and 9 bases at J, with 10 bases between. The CDR3 length is 12 residues. Germline V gene sequence: CDR1 SEHNR, CDR2 FQNEAQ (reference sequence). The CDR3 loop reads CASSYQGGEQFF. The CDR3 DNA is TGTGCCAGCAGCTACCAGGGTGGTGAGCAGTTCTTC.

The chain employs TRBV29-1 and TRBJ2-7; TRBD1 aligns across 7 bases. Trimming took 1 base from V and 5 from J; bases not matched to a gene: 8. This CDR3 is 14 amino acids long. Looked up from germline, CDR1 is SQVTM and CDR2 is ANQGSEA. CDR3 sequence reads: CSVEGVRGIDEQYF. CDR3 bases: TGCAGCGTTGAAGGGGTCAGGGGGATCGACGAGCAGTACTTC.

The J gene is TRBJ2-7, the V gene TRBV2, with a weak D call TRBD1 (5 bases). Germline CDR1 SNHLY, CDR2 FYNNEI. Trimming stripped 4 bases from V and 4 bases from J, with 11 bases between. The CDR3 length is 13 residues. This chain's CDR3 is CASSVDRGYEQYF. The CDR3 DNA reads TGTGCCAGCAGTGTTGACAGAGGATACGAGCAGTACTTC.

This sequence joins TRBV29-1 and TRBJ1-2, with no clear D. Between the trimmed V and J ends, which lost 3 bases and 6 bases, there was a span of 8 bases. Germline-derived CDR1 and CDR2 are SQVTM and ANQGSEA. The CDR3 runs to 11 residues. The DNA of the CDR3 is TGCAGCGTTGAGGTGACAAATGGCTACACCTTC. Amino acids: CSVEVTNGYTF.

The chain has TRBV14 and TRBJ1-6, with unresolved D. The CDR3 covers 12 residues. With 3 bases removed from V and 9 bases from J, the gap between germline ends came to 6 bases. Germline loops: CDR1 SGHDN, CDR2 FVKESK. This chain's CDR3 is CASSHGVSPLHF. The CDR3 region has the DNA TGTGCCAGCAGCCACGGTGTTTCACCCCTCCACTTT.

The V and J genes are TRBV5-4 and TRBJ2-1; 14 bases fit TRBD2. This CDR3 spans 15 amino acids. V dropped 3 bases and J dropped 8; count of bases not matched to a gene: 4. Per germline, CDR1 SGHNT and CDR2 YYREEE (reference sequence). The CDR3 sequence is CASSSGTSGGYEQFF. The CDR3 coding sequence is TGTGCCAGCAGCTCGGGGACTAGCGGGGGCTATGAGCAGTTCTTC.

This clone came up a few times. J is TRBJ1-1 and V is TRBV5-6, with TRBD1 as a possible D gene (6 bases). Between the trimmed V and J ends, which lost 3 bases and 5 bases, there was a span of 11 bases. There are 13 residues in the CDR3. Germline CDR1 reads SGHDT; CDR2 reads YYEEEE. DNA for the CDR3: TGTGCCAGCAGCTGGACAGAGGGGACTGAAGCTTTCTTT. Translation gives CASSWTEGTEAFF.

The chain carries TRBV6-5 and TRBJ2-1; 10 nucleotides agree with TRBD2. Germline V gene sequence: CDR1 MNHEY, CDR2 SVGAGI. The CDR3 is 12 residues long. The V and J ends lost 7 bases and 8 bases, in that order; junction bases with no gene match: 2. The CDR3 DNA reads as TGTGCCAGCATTGGACTAGCGGATGAGCAGTTCTTC. Amino acid sequence: CASIGLADEQFF.

This clone turned up a few times. This chain uses TRBV6-4 with TRBJ1-5; D possibly corresponds to TRBD1 (6 bases). Germline-derived CDR1 and CDR2 are MRHNA and SNTAGT. The CDR3 consists of 13 residues. With 4 bases removed from V and 4 bases from J, the gap between germline ends came to 8 bases. The CDR3 nucleotides read TGTGCCAGCAGTGCGGACAGAAATCAGCCCCAGCATTTT. This codes for CASSADRNQPQHF.

The chain combines TRBV15 with TRBJ2-1; TRBD1 matches at 8 bases. Germline CDR1 LNHNV, CDR2 YYDKDF (reference sequence). The CDR3 runs to 15 residues. V was clipped by 3 bases and J by 3 bases; unmatched bases: 4. In DNA, the CDR3 is TGTGCCACCAGCAGTGGACAGGGTGTCTACAATGAGCAGTTCTTC. Its protein product is CATSSGQGVYNEQFF. The complete variable domain, with remaining parts taken from reference TRBV15 and TRBJ2-1, reads DAMVIQNPRYQVTQFGKPVTLSCSQTLNHNVMYWYQQKSSQAPKLLFHYYDKDFNNEADTPDNFQSRRPNTSFCFLDIRSPGLGDTAMYLCATSSGQGVYNEQFFGPGTRLTVL.

The rearrangement joins TRBV6-5 to TRBJ2-2, with D possibly being TRBD1 (5 bases). The germline V gene encodes CDR1 MNHEY and CDR2 SVGAGI. This CDR3 region has 15 residues. Trimming took 6 bases from V and 1 from J, leaving 12 bases between them. The CDR3 nucleotides read TGTGCCAGCAGCCCCGGACATGTGAACACCGGGGAGCTGTTTTTT. It translates to CASSPGHVNTGELFF.

The table lists this clone with a few counts. The V gene is TRBV5-4, the J gene TRBJ2-1; 8 bases are a match to TRBD2. This CDR3 region has 16 residues. CDR1 is SGHNT and CDR2 is YYREEE in the germline V gene (reference sequence). Unmatched junction bases numbered 9, after V lost 7 bases and J lost 0 bases. CDR3 sequence: CASRLREGVSYNEQFF. The CDR3 DNA is TGTGCCAGCCGCCTCCGGGAGGGGGTCTCCTACAATGAGCAGTTCTTC.

The rearrangement joins TRBV7-9 to TRBJ2-2, with a weak D call TRBD1 (6 bases). The germline CDR1 and CDR2 sequences are SEHNR and FQNEAQ (reference sequence). CDR3 length equals 15 residues. Trimming cost V 3 bases and J 1 base, with 9 bases left between them. CDR3 protein: CASSLRGGNTGELFF. The CDR3 DNA is TGTGCCAGCAGCTTGCGAGGGGGGAACACCGGGGAGCTGTTTTTT.

This clone was recorded once. The CDR3 here is CASSSQGADGYTF. The CDR3 nucleotides are TGTGCCAGCAGTTCACAGGGGGCGGATGGCTACACCTTC. This chain links TRBV27 with TRBJ1-2; 9 nucleotides line up with TRBD1. Losses at the gene ends were 4 bases for V and 6 bases for J; bases not matched to a gene: 3. The germline V gene has CDR1 MNHEY and CDR2 SMNVEV (reference sequence). The length of the CDR3 is 13 residues.

This clone was observed a few times. The V call is TRBV9, the J call TRBJ2-7; D is possibly TRBD1 (5 bases). Trimming cost V 0 bases and J 9 bases, with 19 bases left between them. CDR3 length: 15 residues. From germline, CDR1 is SGDLS and CDR2 YYNGEE. CDR3 sequence reads: CASSVEAGMQDRQYF. CDR3 nucleotides: TGTGCCAGCAGCGTAGAGGCAGGGATGCAGGATCGGCAGTACTTC.

The chain is built from TRBV2 and TRBJ1-1; D is uncertain. Germline CDR1 SNHLY, CDR2 FYNNEI. Deletions cut 2 bases from V and 13 bases from J, with 11 bases between. The CDR3 sequence is 11 residues long. CDR3 sequence reads: CASSETAVFFF. CDR3 coding DNA: TGTGCCAGCAGTGAAACGGCGGTCTTTTTCTTT.

The rearrangement uses TRBV5-1 and TRBJ2-7; 9 bases line up with TRBD1. CDR3 length: 14 amino acids. The germline V gene encodes CDR1 SGHRS and CDR2 YFSETQ. J was trimmed by 3 bases and V by 2 bases; bases with no gene match: 3. CDR3 residues: CASSFTGQGYEQYF. DNA for the CDR3: TGCGCCAGCAGCTTTACGGGACAGGGCTACGAGCAGTACTTC.